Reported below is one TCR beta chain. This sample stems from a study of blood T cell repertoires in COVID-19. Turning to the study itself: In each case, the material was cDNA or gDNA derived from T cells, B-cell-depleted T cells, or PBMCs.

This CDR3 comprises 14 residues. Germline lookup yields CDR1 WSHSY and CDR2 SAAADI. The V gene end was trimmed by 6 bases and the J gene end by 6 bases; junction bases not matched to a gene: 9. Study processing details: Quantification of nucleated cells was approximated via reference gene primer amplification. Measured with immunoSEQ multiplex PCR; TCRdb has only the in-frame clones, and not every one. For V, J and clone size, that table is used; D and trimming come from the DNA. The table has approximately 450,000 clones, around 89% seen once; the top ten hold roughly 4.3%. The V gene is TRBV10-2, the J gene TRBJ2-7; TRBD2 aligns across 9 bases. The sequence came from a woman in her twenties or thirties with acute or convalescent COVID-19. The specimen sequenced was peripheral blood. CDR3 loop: CASSPSGGKVEQYF. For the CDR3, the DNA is TGCGCCAGCAGCCCGAGCGGGGGGAAAGTCGAGCAGTACTTC.